What follows are 25 T cell receptor beta chains derived from one specimen sequenced in a study of human T cells and chemical hapten exposure. Documented time point: patch test 1, 2 weeks after DPC sensitization. Treatment indicated: therapeutic diphenylcyclopropenone sensitization with weekly scalp DPC. TCRdb reprocessed the RACE reads with MiXCR, giving one entry per CDR3 protein. Of roughly 200,000 distinct CDR3 sequences listed, around 22% are singletons. The starting material was whole blood, obtained in connection with sensitization to the hapten diphenylcyclopropenone (DPC). The source is a woman in her forties or fifties with alopecia areata. Some clones in this sample may be carry-over from other donors' samples.

This clonotype was picked up a small number of times. The chain combines TRBV19 with TRBJ1-1; D not resolved. The V end was cut by 6 bases, the J end by 2 bases, with 7 bases between. Germline loops: CDR1 LNHDA, CDR2 SQIVND (reference sequence). This CDR3 is 12 amino acids long. The CDR3 nucleotides are TGTGCCAGTAGGAAAGAAAACACTGAAGCTTTCTTT. This codes for CASRKENTEAFF.

The genes are TRBV27 and TRBJ1-1, with unresolved D. Looked up from germline, CDR1 is MNHEY and CDR2 is SMNVEV (reference sequence). This CDR3 comprises 10 residues. Trimming stripped 11 bases from V and 1 base from J, with 5 bases between. Here the CDR3 reads CAVENTEAFF. The CDR3 DNA is TGTGCCGTCGAGAACACTGAAGCTTTCTTT.

This clonotype has more than one count but fewer than ten. The chain couples TRBV7-9 to TRBJ2-7; D unclear. V lost 5 bases to trimming and J lost 0 bases, with 5 bases between them. Germline V gene lookup returns CDR1 SEHNR and CDR2 FQNEAQ (reference sequence). This CDR3 spans 12 amino acids. CDR3 sequence: CASSPLSYEQYF. The CDR3 DNA sequence: TGTGCCAGCAGCCCTCTCTCCTACGAGCAGTACTTC.

V usage is TRBV5-1 and J usage is TRBJ2-3, with 9 bases fitting TRBD2. The trim removed 0 bases at V and 4 bases at J, leaving 3 bases unmatched. CDR1 is SGHRS and CDR2 is YFSETQ in the germline V gene. The CDR3 is made up of 15 amino acids. The chain's CDR3 is CASSLEAGGPDTQYF. The CDR3, as DNA: TGCGCCAGCAGCTTGGAGGCGGGAGGGCCAGATACGCAGTATTTT.

CDR3 bases: TGTGCCAGTACCGACTTCGGACTAGCGGAAGACACCGGGGAGCTGTTTTTT. This translates into CASTDFGLAEDTGELFF. The gene calls are TRBV19 and TRBJ2-2, with 10 nucleotides matching TRBD2. Losses at the gene ends were 7 bases for V and 3 bases for J; bases not matched to a gene: 11. Germline loops: CDR1 LNHDA, CDR2 SQIVND (reference sequence). The CDR3 loop spans 17 amino acids.

This clonotype was counted a few times. This sequence joins TRBV29-1 and TRBJ1-2; possible D gene TRBD1, 6 bases. Per the germline V gene, CDR1 is SQVTM and CDR2 is ANQGSEA. The V gene lost 7 bases and the J gene lost 7 bases, with 13 bases spanning the gap. The length of the CDR3 is 11 residues. The CDR3 protein is CSAPDRTGYTF. The CDR3 region has the DNA TGCAGCGCTCCCGACAGGACTGGCTACACCTTC.

The chain couples TRBV29-1 to TRBJ1-1; no clear D. CDR1 and CDR2 from the germline V gene are SQVTM and ANQGSEA. V shed 4 bases and J shed 3 bases, with 12 bases lying between them. There are 13 residues in the CDR3. CDR3 amino acids: CSVVEGGDTEAFF. The CDR3 region has the DNA TGCAGCGTTGTGGAGGGCGGGGACACTGAAGCTTTCTTT.

The table lists this clonotype with a count of one. The rearrangement uses TRBV11-2 and TRBJ2-1; tentative D call: TRBD1 (5 bases). The length of the CDR3 is 14 residues. V lost 0 bases and J 8 bases, leaving 11 bases between the germline ends. Germline V CDR1 and CDR2: SGHAT, FQNNGV. Here the CDR3 DNA reads TGTGCCAGCAGCTTAGAGCGTGGGGCCCATGAGCAGTTCTTC. This gives the protein CASSLERGAHEQFF.

This clonotype has just a few counts. CDR3: CASSPRTSGSLGEQFF. For the CDR3, the DNA is TGTGCCAGCAGCCCTAGGACTAGCGGGAGTCTGGGTGAGCAGTTCTTC. The chain is built from TRBV9 and TRBJ2-1; 13 bases align to TRBD2. Germline assignment: CDR1 SGDLS and CDR2 YYNGEE. The CDR3 extends over 16 amino acids. V was clipped by 4 bases and J by 9 bases; unmatched bases: 10.

The chain employs TRBV6-5 and TRBJ2-1; D not certain. CDR3 length: 13 amino acids. Deletions cut 6 bases from V and 6 bases from J, with 12 bases between. Germline loops: CDR1 MNHEY, CDR2 SVGAGI. The CDR3 is CASSPHLGNEQFF. Written as DNA, the CDR3 is TGTGCCAGCAGCCCCCACTTAGGCAATGAGCAGTTCTTC.

The sample holds a few counts of this clonotype. The V gene is TRBV18, the J gene TRBJ2-1; the match to TRBD1 covers 7 bases. The CDR3 length is 14 residues. Germline values: CDR1 KGHSH, CDR2 LQKENI. The V segment lost 1 base and the J segment 6 bases; nucleotides outside the gene matches: 3. The CDR3 DNA reads as TGTGCCAGCTCACCACTCGACAGGGCCAATGAGCAGTTCTTC. This sequence encodes CASSPLDRANEQFF.

The CDR3 bases are TGTGCCAGCAGCCCGGGGACAGGGGGCTGGGGCAATCAGCCCCAGCATTTT. This sequence encodes CASSPGTGGWGNQPQHF. The V call is TRBV16, the J call TRBJ1-5, with 12 bases identical to TRBD1. Unmatched junction bases numbered 6, after V lost 4 bases and J lost 2 bases. Germline V gives CDR1 KGHSY, CDR2 FQNENV. This CDR3 region has 17 residues.

The chain carries TRBV5-1 and TRBJ2-7; TRBD1 or TRBD2 may be the D gene (6 bases each). Germline V CDR1 and CDR2: SGHRS, YFSETQ. This CDR3 is 14 amino acids long. The V end was cut by 9 bases, the J end by 4 bases, with 20 bases between. Written as DNA, the CDR3 is TGCGCCACCTCCCCCGAGGGGGGCAGATACGAGCAGTACTTC. Translation: CATSPEGGRYEQYF.

This clonotype was recorded a few times. This rearrangement joins TRBV27 to TRBJ2-7, with D possibly matching TRBD2 (6 bases). CDR1 and CDR2 (germline): MNHEY, SMNVEV (reference sequence). V lost 6 bases, J lost 3 bases, and 15 bases lay in between. The CDR3 loop spans 14 amino acids. The CDR3 region has the DNA TGTGCCAGCAGAAACGTCCCTAGCGTCTACGAGCAGTACTTC. Translating gives CASRNVPSVYEQYF.

This clonotype has a count of ten or more. The gene calls are TRBV20-1 and TRBJ2-1, with 7 bases lining up with TRBD2. V gave up 1 base and J gave up 12 bases; unmatched junction bases: 15. Germline assignment: CDR1 DFQATT and CDR2 SNEGSKA (reference sequence). The CDR3 is 15 amino acids. The DNA for the CDR3 is TGCAGTGCTAGAGCGCCCAGGACTAGTGGTAACCGGCAGTTCTTC. Translated: CSARAPRTSGNRQFF.

V gene TRBV5-1 combines with J gene TRBJ2-1; D possibly matches TRBD1 or TRBD2 (5 bases each). Germline values: CDR1 SGHRS, CDR2 YFSETQ. The CDR3 is 15 amino acids. The germline V and J ends were trimmed by 4 bases and 2 bases, with 13 bases remaining between them. This CDR3 is CASSAERGPYNEQFF. CDR3 DNA: TGCGCCAGCAGCGCCGAGAGGGGACCCTACAATGAGCAGTTCTTC.

This clonotype was detected a few times. The V gene is TRBV27, the J gene TRBJ2-2; TRBD1 matches 7 bases. CDR1 and CDR2 (germline): MNHEY, SMNVEV (reference sequence). The CDR3 extends over 15 amino acids. Losses at the gene ends were 4 bases for V and 5 bases for J; bases not matched to a gene: 7. CDR3 coding DNA: TGTGCCAGCAGTTACAGGGACAGACAAACCGGGGAGCTGTTTTTT. It encodes CASSYRDRQTGELFF.

The V gene is TRBV5-1, the J gene TRBJ2-2, with TRBD1 matching over 7 bases. The germline CDR1 and CDR2 sequences are SGHRS and YFSETQ. The CDR3 is 15 residues long. V trimming: 4 bases; J trimming: 2 bases; junction bases outside the gene matches: 5. In DNA, the CDR3 is TGCGCCAGCAGCCGACAGGGATTAAACACCGGGGAGCTGTTTTTT. Translated, it gives CASSRQGLNTGELFF.

The V call is TRBV5-1, the J call TRBJ2-2, with D unresolved. The CDR3 length is 15 residues. Germline V gene sequence: CDR1 SGHRS, CDR2 YFSETQ. V lost 4 bases, J lost 0 bases, and 10 bases lay in between. The CDR3 region has the DNA TGCGCCAGCAGCCCCTTGAGACCGAACACCGGGGAGCTGTTTTTT. The encoded protein is CASSPLRPNTGELFF.

V and J are TRBV2 and TRBJ2-5; 14 positions match TRBD2. Germline-derived CDR1 and CDR2 are SNHLY and FYNNEI. Trimming at V came to 10 bases and at J to 4 bases, leaving 8 bases not matched to a gene. This CDR3 spans 15 amino acids. Here the CDR3 reads CATRLAGGVRETQYF. DNA of the CDR3: TGTGCCACCCGACTAGCGGGAGGGGTCCGAGAGACCCAGTACTTC.

This chain uses TRBV29-1 with TRBJ2-2; D is unclear. V gave up 6 bases and J gave up 1 base, with 12 bases separating them. This CDR3 has 14 residues. Germline V CDR1 and CDR2: SQVTM, ANQGSEA. CDR3 residues: CSVGRSLNTGELFF. The CDR3 DNA reads TGCAGCGTAGGCCGGAGTCTGAACACCGGGGAGCTGTTTTTT.

This clonotype showed up just a few times. The CDR3 sequence is CASSSFRDSEKLFF. The CDR3 DNA reads as TGTGCCAGCAGTTCGTTCAGGGACAGCGAAAAACTGTTTTTT. The chain links TRBV27 to TRBJ1-4, with 7 bases that match TRBD1. The length of the CDR3 is 14 residues. V shed 4 bases and J 8 bases; nucleotides not matched to a gene: 7. Germline CDR1 MNHEY, CDR2 SMNVEV (reference sequence).

This clonotype was detected a few times. V and J are TRBV6-5 and TRBJ1-5; the match to TRBD1 covers 8 bases. CDR1 and CDR2 (germline): MNHEY, SVGAGI. CDR3 size: 14 residues. The junction had 9 bases not matched to a gene; V was cut back by 5 bases and J by 9 bases. The DNA for the CDR3 is TGTGCCAGCAGTGACATCAGGGGGCATCCGCCCCAGCATTTT. Encoded protein: CASSDIRGHPPQHF.

The chain carries TRBV3-1 and TRBJ2-1; possible D gene TRBD2, 5 bases. Trimming took 3 bases from V and 12 from J, leaving 12 bases between them. Looked up from germline, CDR1 is LGHDT and CDR2 is YNNKEL (reference sequence). This CDR3 is built from 12 residues. CDR3 coding DNA: TGTGCCAGCAGCCATCAGGACCGGGGGCAGTTCTTC. Amino acid sequence: CASSHQDRGQFF.

This clonotype showed up just a few times. The V and J genes are TRBV27 and TRBJ1-2; TRBD1 is a possible D gene (5 bases). Germline lookup yields CDR1 MNHEY and CDR2 SMNVEV (reference sequence). The CDR3 has 13 residues. With 3 bases removed from V and 2 bases from J, the gap between germline ends came to 7 bases. The CDR3 nucleotides read TGTGCCAGCAGTTTCGGGGGGAACTATGGCTACACCTTC. Protein sequence: CASSFGGNYGYTF.